This T cell receptor (beta chain) was sequenced in a study of blood T cell repertoires in COVID-19. As for the study in general: From the United States, Italy and Spain came samples of acute and convalescent COVID-19.

Sequencing used immunoSEQ multiplex PCR; TCRdb keeps in-frame clones, though not all of them. The table includes about 150,000 clones, around 83% detected once. The trim removed 4 bases at V and 7 bases at J, leaving 7 bases unmatched. Germline lookup yields CDR1 SGHRS and CDR2 YFSETQ. The CDR3 is made up of 15 amino acids. The sequenced material came from peripheral blood. This sequence was found in a woman in her 70s who had recovered from COVID-19. V usage is TRBV5-1 and J usage is TRBJ2-2; 10 bases match TRBD2. CDR3 in DNA: TGCGCCAGCAGCCCTAGCGGGGGTTGGGTCGGGGAGCTGTTTTTT. It codes for CASSPSGGWVGELFF.